Reported below is one T cell receptor beta chain. In terms of age and location, participants ranged from about 18 to 95 years and lived in about 25 US areas. The data derive from a study of blood T cell repertoires in COVID-19. Looking at the study overall: Nucleic acid was either cDNA or gDNA, and it came from T cells, B-cell-depleted T cells, or PBMCs.

This CDR3 has 15 amino acids. Trimming shortened V by 0 bases and J by 4 bases, and 11 bases separated the two germline ends. Germline values: CDR1 SGDLS, CDR2 YYNGEE. Original processing notes: Estimation of nucleated cell counts relied on the amplification of reference gene primers. Some clones are missing from TCRdb's copy, which holds only in-frame ones; the method was immunoSEQ multiplex PCR. The DNA gave D and trimming, while V, J and clone size come from that table. The repertoire holds about 330,000 clones, with roughly 87% as singletons. The TCR sequence derives from a woman in her 30s who had recovered from COVID-19. This sequence joins TRBV9 and TRBJ1-5; D unclear. Sequencing was done on a sample of PBMCs or T cells enriched from blood (not recorded which). The CDR3 here is CASSVDGAENQPQHF. DNA of the CDR3: TGTGCCAGCAGCGTAGACGGAGCAGAAAATCAGCCCCAGCATTTT.